The sequence of this TCR beta chain was determined in a study of cytomegalovirus exposure and HLA in healthy donors. Whole-study context: From about 179 million T cells, an earlier analysis saw 120 million or so unique TCR beta sequences.

The CDR3 length is 12 residues. CDR1 is MGHDK and CDR2 is SYGVNS in the germline V gene. Trimming left V 1 base short and J 5 bases short, with 3 bases between. Use of 60 Vbeta and 13 Jbeta primers characterized the PCR. TCRdb's table, derived via immunoSEQ multiplex PCR, lists solely in-frame clones and lacks some. The sample has approximately 170,000 clones, around 79% seen once. The V call is TRBV25-1, the J call TRBJ2-1; D uncertain. Sequencing was performed on PBMCs. The clonotype comes from a woman aged 35 to 49 in good health and CMV-seropositive. The CDR3 spells CASSEFNNEQFF. The CDR3 coding sequence is TGTGCCAGCAGTGAATTTAACAATGAGCAGTTCTTC.